A selection of T cell receptor beta chains follows, all from one sample in a study of cytomegalovirus exposure and HLA in healthy donors. Only in-frame clones appear in the TCRdb table, and some are missing; sequencing was by immunoSEQ multiplex PCR. The repertoire has fewer than 150,000 clones, around 78% of them found once; the top ten carry roughly 5.6%. The sample taken for sequencing was PBMCs. Receptor source: a woman between 40 and 55 years old in good health and CMV-seropositive. CDR3s include the opening cysteine and the closing phenylalanine or tryptophan. Each record gives: J gene, CDR3 length, V gene, CDR3 protein.

>TRBJ1-1|15|TRBV2
CASSTGGAGRTEAFF
>TRBJ1-1|14|TRBV29-1
CSVARTGGGTEAFF
>TRBJ1-5|13|TRBV6-5
CASSYAIGQPQHF
>TRBJ1-5|21|TRBV28
CASSPWGGGGQGLLSNQPQHF
>TRBJ1-5|14|TRBV4-2
CASRSDRGNQPQHF
>TRBJ1-2|13|TRBV27
CASSLGRAGGYTF
>TRBJ1-1|15|TRBV7-9
CASSKQDGLNTEAFF
>TRBJ2-2|14|TRBV28
CASGLAENTGELFF
>TRBJ1-5|17|TRBV23-1
CASSQFQGFCSNQPQHF
>TRBJ1-6|14|TRBV11-2
CASSLAGLNSPLHF
>TRBJ1-1|11|TRBV6-5
CASSYAGGAFF
>TRBJ1-5|12|TRBV28
CASTVSRQPQHF
>TRBJ1-5|14|TRBV6-6
CASSFPQVNQPQHF
>TRBJ2-1|16|TRBV5-1
CASSLGASAFNNEQFF
>TRBJ2-2|16|TRBV6-1
CASSASRTSGAGELFF
>TRBJ1-2|12|TRBV5-1
CASSFQGYGYTF
>TRBJ2-5|13|TRBV6-5
CASARDRQETQYF
>TRBJ2-7|16|TRBV11-2
CASSFTGLAVSYEQYF
>TRBJ2-5|14|TRBV5-1
CASSSPDRAETQYF
>TRBJ2-7|14|TRBV28
CASSTTGLTYEQYF
>TRBJ1-5|14|TRBV28
CASSPEGADQPQHF
>TRBJ2-3|15|TRBV11-2
CASSSLAGGPDTQYF
>TRBJ2-7|11|TRBV5-6
CASSTTREQYF
>TRBJ2-3|15|TRBV9
CASSVETGGPDTQYF
>TRBJ2-4|20|TRBV21-1
CASSPIGLAGAKAVKNIQYF
>TRBJ1-3|15|TRBV5-1
CASSPIDGSGNTIYF
>TRBJ1-5|18|TRBV19
CASSINGAGQGSNQPQHF
>TRBJ2-1|15|TRBV6-4
CASSGGTSGRNEQFF
>TRBJ2-3|14|TRBV19
CASSRRVWTDTQYF
>TRBJ1-1|13|TRBV29-1
CSVAPGGRTEAFF
>TRBJ2-7|18|TRBV10-3
CAISKRTSGERNGYEQYF
>TRBJ1-2|16|TRBV6-1
CASSEQQGKWNYGYTF
>TRBJ2-7|12|TRBV28
CASSQNHWAGYF
>TRBJ2-5|18|TRBV7-7
CASSLGRTRNWYQETQYF
>TRBJ2-3|19|TRBV10-1
CASRPGGDRGGSRTDTQYF
>TRBJ2-7|13|TRBV6-1
CASGGPKAYEQYF
>TRBJ2-3|17|TRBV25-1
CASSEYRGSGMTDTQYF
>TRBJ1-1|15|TRBV5-1
CASSPGPGARTEAFF
>TRBJ2-3|15|TRBV15
CATSLRDRETDTQYF
>TRBJ1-3|14|TRBV6-5
CASSKLSSGNTIYF
>TRBJ2-3|18|TRBV7-9
CASSLTSGRPGGTDTQYF
>TRBJ2-2|13|TRBV2
CASSPLARGELFF
>TRBJ2-5|15|TRBV13
CASSLLLAGRETQYF
>TRBJ2-3|12|TRBV19
CASRQGRDTQYF
>TRBJ2-6|18|TRBV5-8
CASSLGGQGAAGANVLTF
>TRBJ2-7|15|TRBV2
CASMTLAFYDYEQYF
>TRBJ2-7|13|TRBV6-1
CASSGGETYEQYF
>TRBJ2-5|13|TRBV18
CASSMGQGETQYF
>TRBJ2-5|15|TRBV7-9
CASSLGTSGQETQYF
>TRBJ1-3|16|TRBV7-2
CASSSPHQGYGNTIYF
>TRBJ2-1|13|TRBV7-3
CASSAREGHEQFF
>TRBJ2-1|15|TRBV9
CASSRGTGYRNEQFF
>TRBJ2-2|13|TRBV6-5
CASSGTNTGELFF
>TRBJ1-1|14|TRBV18
CASSPSKGSTEAFF
>TRBJ1-1|11|TRBV20-1
CSAGRNTEAFF